This T cell receptor beta chain originates from a study of cytomegalovirus exposure and HLA in healthy donors. Notes on the study in general: In a later analysis, CMV-associated beta chains were mostly HLA-associated, it appeared.

A note on this clone: Its specificity is not known.

Use of 60 Vbeta and 13 Jbeta primers characterized the PCR. Measured with immunoSEQ multiplex PCR; TCRdb has only the in-frame clones, and not every one. The table lists some 200,000 clones. V was cut by 4 bases and J by 10 bases, with 9 bases left in between. Germline lookup yields CDR1 SGDLS and CDR2 YYNGEE. There are 11 residues in the CDR3. The rearrangement links TRBV9 to TRBJ2-1; perhaps TRBD1 as D (5 bases). Sequenced input: PBMCs. This receptor was taken from a girl aged 2 to 10 in good health and CMV-seropositive. For the CDR3, the DNA is TGTGCCAGCAGCTCAGGGTACGAGCAGTTCTTC. It codes for CASSSGYEQFF. Variable domain in full (rest from reference TRBV9 and TRBJ2-1): DSGVTQTPKHLITATGQRVTLRCSPRSGDLSVYWYQQSLDQGLQFLIQYYNGEERAKGNILERFSAQQFPDLHSELNLSSLELGDSALYFCASSSGYEQFFGPGTRLTVL.